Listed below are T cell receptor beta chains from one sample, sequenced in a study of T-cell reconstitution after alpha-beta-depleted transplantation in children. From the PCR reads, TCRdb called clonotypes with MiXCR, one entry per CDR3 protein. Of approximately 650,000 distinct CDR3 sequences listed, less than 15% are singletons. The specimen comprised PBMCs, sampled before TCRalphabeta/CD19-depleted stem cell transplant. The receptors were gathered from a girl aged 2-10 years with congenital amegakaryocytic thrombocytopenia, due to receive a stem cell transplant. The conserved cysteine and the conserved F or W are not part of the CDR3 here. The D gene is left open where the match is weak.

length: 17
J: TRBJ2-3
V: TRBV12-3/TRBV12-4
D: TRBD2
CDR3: ASSSPSPPGTSIPDTQY

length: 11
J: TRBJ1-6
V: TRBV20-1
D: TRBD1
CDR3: SASRDRNSPLH

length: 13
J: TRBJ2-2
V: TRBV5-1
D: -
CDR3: ASSLMGSGAGELF

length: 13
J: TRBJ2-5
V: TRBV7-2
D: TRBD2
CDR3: ASSFIGRTQETQY

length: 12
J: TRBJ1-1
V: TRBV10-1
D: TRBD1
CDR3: ASGPGQGATEAF

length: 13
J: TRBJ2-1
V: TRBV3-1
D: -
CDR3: ASSQEVVFGGEQF

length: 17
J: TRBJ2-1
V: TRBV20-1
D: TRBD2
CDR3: SARSVEREGRGIYNEQF

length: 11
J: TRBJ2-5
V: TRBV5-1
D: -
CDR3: ASSLSDQETQY

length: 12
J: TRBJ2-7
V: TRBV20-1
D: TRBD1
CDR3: SATLDRASYEQY

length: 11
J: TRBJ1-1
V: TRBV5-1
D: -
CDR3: ASSGLVNTEAF

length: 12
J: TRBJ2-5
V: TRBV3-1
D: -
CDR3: ASSQSASTQTQY

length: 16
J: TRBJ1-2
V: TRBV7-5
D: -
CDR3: ISVSEAPQSPDRYGYT

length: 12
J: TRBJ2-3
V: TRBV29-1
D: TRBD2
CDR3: SVGTSGGADTQY

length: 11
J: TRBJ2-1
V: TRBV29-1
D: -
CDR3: SVVYDNYNEQF

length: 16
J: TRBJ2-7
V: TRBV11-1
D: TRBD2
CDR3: ASSSPKDASGSFHEQY

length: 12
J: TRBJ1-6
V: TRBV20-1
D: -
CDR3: SAKGDLVNSPLH

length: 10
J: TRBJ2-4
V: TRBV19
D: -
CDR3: ASTPGGHIQY

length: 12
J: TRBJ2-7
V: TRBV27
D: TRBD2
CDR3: ASGRLADSYEQY

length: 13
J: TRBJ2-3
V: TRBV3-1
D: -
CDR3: ASTLYVGAGDTQY

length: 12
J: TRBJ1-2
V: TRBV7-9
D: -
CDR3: ASSSGPFNYGYT

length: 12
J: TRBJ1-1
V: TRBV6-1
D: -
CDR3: ASSLSLGKTEAF

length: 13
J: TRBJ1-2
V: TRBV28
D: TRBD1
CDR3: ASSILGTGGLGYT

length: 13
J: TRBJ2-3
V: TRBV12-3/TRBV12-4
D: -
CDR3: ASNPSVASTDTQY

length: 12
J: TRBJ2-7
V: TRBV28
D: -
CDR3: ASSLRRETYEQY

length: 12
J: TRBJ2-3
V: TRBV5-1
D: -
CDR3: ASSLGLEVDTQY

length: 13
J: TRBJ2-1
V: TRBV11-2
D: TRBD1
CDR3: ASSPEGTGGGEQF

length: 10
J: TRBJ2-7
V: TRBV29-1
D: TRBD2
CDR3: SVGGRTYEQY

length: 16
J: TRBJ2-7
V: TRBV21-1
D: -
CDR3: ASSKSPGAGGVFGEQY

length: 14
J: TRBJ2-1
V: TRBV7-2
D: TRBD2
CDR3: ASSLLFGRAWDEQF

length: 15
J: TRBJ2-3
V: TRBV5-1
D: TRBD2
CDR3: ASSSPPAGGITDTQY

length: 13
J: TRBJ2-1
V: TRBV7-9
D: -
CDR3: ASSLSAVNYNEQF

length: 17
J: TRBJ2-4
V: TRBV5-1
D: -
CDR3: ASSLEGLWDQGGKNIQY

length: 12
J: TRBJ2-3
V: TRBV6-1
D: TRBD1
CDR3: ASRDRELLDTQY

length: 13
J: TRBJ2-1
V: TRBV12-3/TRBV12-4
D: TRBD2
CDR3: ASRKSGRAFNEQF

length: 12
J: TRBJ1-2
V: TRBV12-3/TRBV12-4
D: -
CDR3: ASKLMQGNYGYT